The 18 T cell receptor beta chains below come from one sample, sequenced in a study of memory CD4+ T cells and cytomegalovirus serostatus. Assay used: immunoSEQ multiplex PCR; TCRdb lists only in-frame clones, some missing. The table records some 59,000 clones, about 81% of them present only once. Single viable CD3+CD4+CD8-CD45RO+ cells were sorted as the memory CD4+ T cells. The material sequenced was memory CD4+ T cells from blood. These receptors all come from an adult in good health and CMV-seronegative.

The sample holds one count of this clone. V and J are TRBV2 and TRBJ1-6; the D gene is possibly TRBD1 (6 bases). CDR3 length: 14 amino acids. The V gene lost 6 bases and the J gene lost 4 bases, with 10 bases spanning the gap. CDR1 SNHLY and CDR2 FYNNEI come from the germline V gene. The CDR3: CASRPDSYNSPLHF. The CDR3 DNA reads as TGTGCCAGCAGGCCGGACAGTTATAATTCACCCCTCCACTTT. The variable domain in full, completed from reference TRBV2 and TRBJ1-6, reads EPEVTQTPSHQVTQMGQEVILRCVPISNHLYFYWYRQILGQKVEFLVSFYNNEISEKSEIFDDQFSVERPDGSNFTLKIRSTKLEDSAMYFCASRPDSYNSPLHFGNGTRLTVT.

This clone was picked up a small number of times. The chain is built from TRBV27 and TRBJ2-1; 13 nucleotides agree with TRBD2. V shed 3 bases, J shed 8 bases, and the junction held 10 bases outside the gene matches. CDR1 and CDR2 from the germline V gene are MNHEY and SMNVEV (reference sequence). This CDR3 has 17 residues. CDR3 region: CASSFRDTSGRAHEQFF. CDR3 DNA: TGTGCCAGCAGTTTCCGGGATACTAGCGGGAGGGCCCATGAGCAGTTCTTC.

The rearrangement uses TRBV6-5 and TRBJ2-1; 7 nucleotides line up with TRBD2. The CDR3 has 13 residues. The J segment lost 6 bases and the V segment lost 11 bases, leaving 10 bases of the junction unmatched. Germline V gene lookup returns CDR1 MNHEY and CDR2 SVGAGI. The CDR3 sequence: CAARPSGVNEQFF. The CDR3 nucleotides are TGTGCCGCACGTCCTAGCGGAGTCAATGAGCAGTTCTTC.

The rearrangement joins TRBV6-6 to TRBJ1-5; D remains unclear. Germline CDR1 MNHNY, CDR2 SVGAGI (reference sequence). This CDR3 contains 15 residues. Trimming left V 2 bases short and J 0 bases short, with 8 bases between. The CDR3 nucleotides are TGTGCCAGCAGTTACCGCCGGGATAGCAATCAGCCCCAGCATTTT. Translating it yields CASSYRRDSNQPQHF.

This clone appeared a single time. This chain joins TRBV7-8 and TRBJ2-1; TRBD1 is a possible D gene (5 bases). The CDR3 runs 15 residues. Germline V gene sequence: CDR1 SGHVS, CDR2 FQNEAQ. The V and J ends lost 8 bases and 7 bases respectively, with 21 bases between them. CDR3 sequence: CASLLGRQGWNEQFF. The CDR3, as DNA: TGTGCCAGCCTCCTTGGCAGGCAGGGCTGGAATGAGCAGTTCTTC.

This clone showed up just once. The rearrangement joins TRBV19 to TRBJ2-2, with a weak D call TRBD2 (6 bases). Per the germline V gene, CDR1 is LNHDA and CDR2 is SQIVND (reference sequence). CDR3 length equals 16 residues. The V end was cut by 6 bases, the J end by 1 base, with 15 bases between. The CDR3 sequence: CASSNRGAGNTGELFF. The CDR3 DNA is TGTGCCAGTAGCAACCGCGGGGCGGGGAACACCGGGGAGCTGTTTTTT.

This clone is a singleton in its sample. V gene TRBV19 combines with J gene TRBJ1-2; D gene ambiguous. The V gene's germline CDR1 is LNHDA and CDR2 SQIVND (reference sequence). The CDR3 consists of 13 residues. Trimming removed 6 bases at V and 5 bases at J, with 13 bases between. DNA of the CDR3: TGTGCCAGTAGGGACCATGGAAAATATGGCTACACCTTC. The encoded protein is CASRDHGKYGYTF. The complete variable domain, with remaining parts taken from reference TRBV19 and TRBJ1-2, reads DGGITQSPKYLFRKEGQNVTLSCEQNLNHDAMYWYRQDPGQGLRLIYYSQIVNDFQKGDIAEGYSVSREKKESFPLTVTSAQKNPTAFYLCASRDHGKYGYTFGSGTRLTVV.

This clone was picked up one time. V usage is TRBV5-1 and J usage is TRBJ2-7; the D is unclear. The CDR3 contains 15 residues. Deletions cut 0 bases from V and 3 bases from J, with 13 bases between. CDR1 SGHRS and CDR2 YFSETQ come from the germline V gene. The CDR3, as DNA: TGCGCCAGCAGCTTGGCTGTAGGCCCCTACTACGAGCAGTACTTC. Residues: CASSLAVGPYYEQYF.

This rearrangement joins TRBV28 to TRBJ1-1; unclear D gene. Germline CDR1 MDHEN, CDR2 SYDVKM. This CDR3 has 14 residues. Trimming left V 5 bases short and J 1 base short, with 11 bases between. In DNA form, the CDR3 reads TGTGCCAGCAGTCCCTGGCTGGGGAACACTGAAGCTTTCTTT. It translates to CASSPWLGNTEAFF.

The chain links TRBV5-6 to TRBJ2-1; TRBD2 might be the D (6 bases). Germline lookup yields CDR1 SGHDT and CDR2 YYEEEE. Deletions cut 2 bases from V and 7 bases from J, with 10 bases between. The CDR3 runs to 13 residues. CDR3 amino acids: CASSFSLANEQFF. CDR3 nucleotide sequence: TGTGCCAGCAGCTTTTCCCTAGCGAATGAGCAGTTCTTC.

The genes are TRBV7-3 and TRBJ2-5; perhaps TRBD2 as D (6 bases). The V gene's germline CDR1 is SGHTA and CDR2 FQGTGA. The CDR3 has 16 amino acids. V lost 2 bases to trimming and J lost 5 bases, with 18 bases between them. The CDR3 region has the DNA TGTGCCAGCAGCTTAGGGCGGGGAACGACGGTCGAGACCCAGTACTTC. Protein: CASSLGRGTTVETQYF.

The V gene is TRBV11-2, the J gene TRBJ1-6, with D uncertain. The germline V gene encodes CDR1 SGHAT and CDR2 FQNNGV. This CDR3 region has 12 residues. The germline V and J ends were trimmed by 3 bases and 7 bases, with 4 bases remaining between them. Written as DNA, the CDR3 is TGTGCCAGCAGCTTCGAGAATTCACCCCTCCACTTT. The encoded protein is CASSFENSPLHF.

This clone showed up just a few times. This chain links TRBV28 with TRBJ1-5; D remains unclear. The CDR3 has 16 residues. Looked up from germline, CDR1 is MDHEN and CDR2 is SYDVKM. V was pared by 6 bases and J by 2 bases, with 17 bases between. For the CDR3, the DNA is TGTGCCAGCAGGTCATCGGTCAGAGAGGGCAATCAGCCCCAGCATTTT. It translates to CASRSSVREGNQPQHF.

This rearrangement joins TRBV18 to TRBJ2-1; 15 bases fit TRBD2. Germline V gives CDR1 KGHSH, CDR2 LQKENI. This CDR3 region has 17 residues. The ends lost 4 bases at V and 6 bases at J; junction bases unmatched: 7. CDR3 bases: TGTGCCAGCTCACAGGGACTAGCGGGAGGTACGGGCAATGAGCAGTTCTTC. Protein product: CASSQGLAGGTGNEQFF.

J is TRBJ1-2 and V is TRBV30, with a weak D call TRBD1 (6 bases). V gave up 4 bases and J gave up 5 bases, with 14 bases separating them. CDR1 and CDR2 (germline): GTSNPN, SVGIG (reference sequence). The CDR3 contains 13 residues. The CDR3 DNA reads TGTGCCTGGACCCTACAGGGATGGTATGGCTACACCTTC. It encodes CAWTLQGWYGYTF. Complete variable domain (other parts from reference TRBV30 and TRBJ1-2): SQTIHQWPATLVQPVGSPLSLECTVEGTSNPNLYWYRQAAGRGLQLLFYSVGIGQISSEVPQNLSASRPQDRQFILSSKKLLLSDSGFYLCAWTLQGWYGYTFGSGTRLTVV.

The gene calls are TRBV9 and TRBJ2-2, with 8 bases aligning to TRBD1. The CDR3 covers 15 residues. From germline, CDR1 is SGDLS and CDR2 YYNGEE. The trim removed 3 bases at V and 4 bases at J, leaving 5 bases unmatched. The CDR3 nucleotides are TGTGCCAGCAGCGAAACAGGGGGACCCACCGGGGAGCTGTTTTTT. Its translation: CASSETGGPTGELFF.

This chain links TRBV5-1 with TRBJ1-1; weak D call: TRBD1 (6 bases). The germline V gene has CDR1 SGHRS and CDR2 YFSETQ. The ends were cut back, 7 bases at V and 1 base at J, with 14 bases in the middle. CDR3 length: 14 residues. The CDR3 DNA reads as TGCGCCAGCGCCGATTTCAGGGGGAACACTGAAGCTTTCTTT. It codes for CASADFRGNTEAFF.

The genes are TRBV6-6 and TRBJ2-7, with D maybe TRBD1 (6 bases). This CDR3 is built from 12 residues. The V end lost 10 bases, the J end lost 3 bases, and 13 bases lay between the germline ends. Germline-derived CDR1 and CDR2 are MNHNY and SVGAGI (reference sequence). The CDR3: CATGQSLYEQYF. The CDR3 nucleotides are TGTGCCACCGGACAGTCTCTCTACGAGCAGTACTTC.